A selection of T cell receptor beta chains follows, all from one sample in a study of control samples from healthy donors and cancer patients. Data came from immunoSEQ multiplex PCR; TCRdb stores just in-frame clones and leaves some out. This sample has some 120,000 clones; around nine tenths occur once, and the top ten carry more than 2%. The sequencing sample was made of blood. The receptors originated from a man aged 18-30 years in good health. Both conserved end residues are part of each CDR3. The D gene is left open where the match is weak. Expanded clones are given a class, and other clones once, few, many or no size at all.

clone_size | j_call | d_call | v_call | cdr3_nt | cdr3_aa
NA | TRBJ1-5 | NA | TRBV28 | TGTGCCAGCAGTTTGCGGGGCTTCAATCAGCCCCAGCATTTT | CASSLRGFNQPQHF
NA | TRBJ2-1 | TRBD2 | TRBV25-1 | TGTGCCAGCAGGAAAGCGGGATCCTACAATGAGCAGTTCTTC | CASRKAGSYNEQFF
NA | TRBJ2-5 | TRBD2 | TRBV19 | TGTGCCAGTAGCGCGGGGGACCTCGAGACCCAGTACTTC | CASSAGDLETQYF
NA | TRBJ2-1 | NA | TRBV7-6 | TGTGCCAGCAGCTTAGGTGGGAGTGAGAGCGATGAGCAGTTCTTC | CASSLGGSESDEQFF
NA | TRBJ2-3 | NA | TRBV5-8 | TGTGCCAGCAGCCTGGGTGCGGGGGCCGGCACAGATACGCAGTATTTT | CASSLGAGAGTDTQYF
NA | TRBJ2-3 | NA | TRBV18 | TGTGCCAGCGTCGACATGGACGGCACAGATACGCAGTATTTT | CASVDMDGTDTQYF
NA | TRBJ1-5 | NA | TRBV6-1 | TGTGCCAGCAGTGAAAGCAGCCTCAATCAGCCCCAGCATTTT | CASSESSLNQPQHF
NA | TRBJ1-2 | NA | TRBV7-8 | TGTGCCAGCAGTTTGGCAGGGTTTGACTATGGCTACACCTTC | CASSLAGFDYGYTF
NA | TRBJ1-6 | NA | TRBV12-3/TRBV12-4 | TGTGCCACAAGGTCCCGGGACCCAGGGGCCCTCCACTTT | CATRSRDPGALHF
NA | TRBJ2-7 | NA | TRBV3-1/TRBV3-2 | TGTGCCAGCAGCCAAAGCCTCGGGATCTACGAGCAGTACTTC | CASSQSLGIYEQYF
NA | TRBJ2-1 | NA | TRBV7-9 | TGTGCCAGCACCGACACAGGGGGGGTTGAGCAGTTCTTC | CASTDTGGVEQFF
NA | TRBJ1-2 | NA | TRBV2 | TGTGCCAGCAGTGAAGAGTATGGCTACACCTTC | CASSEEYGYTF
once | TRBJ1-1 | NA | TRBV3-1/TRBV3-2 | TGTGCCAGCAGCCAAGGGGGCCTGAACACTGAAGCTTTCTTT | CASSQGGLNTEAFF
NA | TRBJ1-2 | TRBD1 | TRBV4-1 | TGCGCCAGCAGCCAAGCCGGGACAGGGGGCAGCTATGGCTACACCTTC | CASSQAGTGGSYGYTF
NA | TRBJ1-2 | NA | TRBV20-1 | TGCAGTGCTAGTCGGGGGGCTGATGGCTACACCTTC | CSASRGADGYTF
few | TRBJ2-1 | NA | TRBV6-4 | TGTGCCAGCAGTCCGGACTCTTCCCCCTACAATGAGCAGTTCTTC | CASSPDSSPYNEQFF
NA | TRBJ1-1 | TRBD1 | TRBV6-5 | TGTGCCAGCAGTTACTCACAGGGGGTGAACACTGAAGCTTTCTTT | CASSYSQGVNTEAFF
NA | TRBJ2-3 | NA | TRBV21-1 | TGTGCCAGCAGCAAAGATAGCACCACAGATACGCAGTATTTT | CASSKDSTTDTQYF
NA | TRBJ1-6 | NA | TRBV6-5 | TGTGCCAGCAGTTACGGGGTTATTCAGAATTCACCCCTCCACTTT | CASSYGVIQNSPLHF
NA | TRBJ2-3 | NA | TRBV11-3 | TGTGCCAGCAGCTTAATTCGGGGTGGGCGGGTCGATACGCAGTATTTT | CASSLIRGGRVDTQYF
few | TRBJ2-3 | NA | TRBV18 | TGTGCCAGCTCACCAAGTTCCTCCGATACGCAGTATTTT | CASSPSSSDTQYF
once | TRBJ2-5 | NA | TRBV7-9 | TGTGCCAGCAGCTTGGAAACAGCCCAAGAGACCCAGTACTTC | CASSLETAQETQYF
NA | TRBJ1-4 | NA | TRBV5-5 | TGTGCCAGCAGCTTGGGGGAAAAACTGTTTTTT | CASSLGEKLFF
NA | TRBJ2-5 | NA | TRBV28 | TGTGCCAGCAGTTTAGGAGGGGGGGAGACCCAGTACTTC | CASSLGGGETQYF
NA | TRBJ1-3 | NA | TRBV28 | TGTGCCAGCAGTGGAACAGGTAGCTCTGGAAACACCATATATTTT | CASSGTGSSGNTIYF
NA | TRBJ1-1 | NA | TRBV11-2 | TGTGCCAGCAGCTTAGATCGGGGCCAGTACACTGAAGCTTTCTTT | CASSLDRGQYTEAFF
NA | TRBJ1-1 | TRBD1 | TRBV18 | TGTGCCAGCTCACCTCAGGGGACAGGGGGCCGGACTGAAGCTTTCTTT | CASSPQGTGGRTEAFF
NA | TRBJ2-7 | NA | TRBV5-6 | TGTGCCAGCAGCTTGGGAGGGGAGAGAGCCTACGAGCAGTACTTC | CASSLGGERAYEQYF
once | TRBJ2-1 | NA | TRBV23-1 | TGCGCCGGGGAGAGCTCCTACAATGAGCAGTTCTTC | CAGESSYNEQFF
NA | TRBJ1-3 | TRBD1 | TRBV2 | TGTGCCAGCAGTAGAGACAGGGCTGGAAACACCATATATTTT | CASSRDRAGNTIYF
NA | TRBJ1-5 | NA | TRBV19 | TGTGCCAGTAGTGAAGTGAGAAGGGTAATCGAAAGTGTCTCGCATTTT | CASSEVRRVIESVSHF
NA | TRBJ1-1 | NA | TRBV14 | TGTGCCAGCAGCCAAAACAGAGACACTGAAGCTTTCTTT | CASSQNRDTEAFF
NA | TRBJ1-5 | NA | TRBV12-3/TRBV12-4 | TGTGCCAGCAGACTGGGCAGGGAGCCCCAGCATTTT | CASRLGREPQHF
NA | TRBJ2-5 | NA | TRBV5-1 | TGCGCCAGCAGCTTACCCCAAGGGGAAGAGACCCAGTACTTC | CASSLPQGEETQYF
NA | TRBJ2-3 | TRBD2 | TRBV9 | TGTGCCAGCAGCGTAGCTGGCGGGAGACGCACAGATACGCAGTATTTT | CASSVAGGRRTDTQYF
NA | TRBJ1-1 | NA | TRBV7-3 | TGTGCCAGCAGCTTAGCAGGTTTCACTGAAGCTTTCTTT | CASSLAGFTEAFF
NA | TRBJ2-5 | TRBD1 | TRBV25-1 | TGTGCCAGCAGCCTTTTCGGACAGGAAGAGACCCAGTACTTC | CASSLFGQEETQYF
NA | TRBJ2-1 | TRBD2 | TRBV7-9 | TGTGCCAGCAGCTTAACTAGCGGGGGGGTTGAGCAGTTCTTC | CASSLTSGGVEQFF
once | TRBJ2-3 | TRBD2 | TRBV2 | TGTGCCAGCAGGGCGACTAGCGGGGGTAGCACAGATACGCAGTATTTT | CASRATSGGSTDTQYF
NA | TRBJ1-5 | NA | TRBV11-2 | TGTGCCAGCAGCCGCCCGGGGCAGGGTCAGCCCCAGCATTTT | CASSRPGQGQPQHF
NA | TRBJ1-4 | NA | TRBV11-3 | TGTGCCAGCAGTTTAGGGTGGGGAGAAGAAAAACTGTTTTTT | CASSLGWGEEKLFF
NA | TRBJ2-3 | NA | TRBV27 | TGTGCCACGTCAAAATCTAGCACAGATACGCAGTATTTT | CATSKSSTDTQYF
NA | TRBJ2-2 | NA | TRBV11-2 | TGTGCCAGCAGCTTTTACTCAGACCCCAACACCGGGGAGCTGTTTTTT | CASSFYSDPNTGELFF
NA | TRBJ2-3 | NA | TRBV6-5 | TGTGCCAGCAGAACGGGGGAATCTACAGATACGCAGTATTTT | CASRTGESTDTQYF
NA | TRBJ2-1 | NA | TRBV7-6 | TGTGCCAGCAGCCAGGGCTTAAGGGATGAGCAGTTCTTC | CASSQGLRDEQFF
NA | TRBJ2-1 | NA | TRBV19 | TGTGCCAGTAGTATTAGAGATGAGCAGTTCTTC | CASSIRDEQFF
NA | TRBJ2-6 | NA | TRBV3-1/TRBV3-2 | TGTGCCAGCAGCCAAGACCACTCTGGGGCCAACGTCCTGACTTTC | CASSQDHSGANVLTF
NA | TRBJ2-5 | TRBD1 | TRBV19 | TGTGCCAGTAGTATTCGACAGGGGACCCAAGAGACCCAGTACTTC | CASSIRQGTQETQYF
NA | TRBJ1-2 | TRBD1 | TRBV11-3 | TGTGCCAGCAGCCCTTCCGGACAGGGAAACTATGGCTACACCTTC | CASSPSGQGNYGYTF
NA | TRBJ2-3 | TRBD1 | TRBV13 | TGTGCCAGCAGCTCCCCGACAGGGGTCAGGAATACGCAGTATTTT | CASSSPTGVRNTQYF
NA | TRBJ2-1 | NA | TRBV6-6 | TGTGCCAGCAGTGGCCCCGCGGCGGTAGAAAGACTCTTC | CASSGPAAVERLF
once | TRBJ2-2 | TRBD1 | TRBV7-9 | TGTGCCAGCAGCTTCGGACAGGCAAACACCGGGGAGCTGTTTTTT | CASSFGQANTGELFF
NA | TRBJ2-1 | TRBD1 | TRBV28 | TGTGCCAGCAGTTTCAGGGGGCTTGGCAATGAGCAGTTCTTC | CASSFRGLGNEQFF